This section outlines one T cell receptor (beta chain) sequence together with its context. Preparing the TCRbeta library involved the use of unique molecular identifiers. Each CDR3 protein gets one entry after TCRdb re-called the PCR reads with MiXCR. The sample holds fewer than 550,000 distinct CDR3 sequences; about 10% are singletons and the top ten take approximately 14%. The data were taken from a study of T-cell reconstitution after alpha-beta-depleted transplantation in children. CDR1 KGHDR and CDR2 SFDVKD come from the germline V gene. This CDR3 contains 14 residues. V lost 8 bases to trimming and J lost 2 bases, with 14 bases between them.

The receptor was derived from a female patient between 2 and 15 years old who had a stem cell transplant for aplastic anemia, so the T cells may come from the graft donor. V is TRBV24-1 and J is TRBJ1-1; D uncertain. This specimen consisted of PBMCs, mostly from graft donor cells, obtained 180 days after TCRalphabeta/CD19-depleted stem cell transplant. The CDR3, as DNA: TGTGCCACCACCCCAGGCGGGAGCAACACTGAAGCTTTCTTT. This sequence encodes CATTPGGSNTEAFF.